The 5 T cell receptor beta chains reported below all come from one sample, sequenced in a study of cytomegalovirus exposure and HLA in healthy donors. Primers included in the PCR were 60 Vbeta and 13 Jbeta primers. Assay: immunoSEQ multiplex PCR; the TCRdb copy retains only in-frame clones and omits some. Its table lists approximately 37,000 clones. The sequenced material came from PBMCs. The receptors were sampled from a middle-aged man in good health and CMV-seropositive.

The chain has TRBV5-1 and TRBJ2-3, with a tentative D call TRBD2 (5 bases). Trimming removed 1 base at V and 4 bases at J, with 16 bases between. This CDR3 has 16 amino acids. The germline V gene has CDR1 SGHRS and CDR2 YFSETQ. The CDR3 loop reads CASSLWRTLGPDTQYF. CDR3 in DNA: TGCGCCAGCAGCTTGTGGAGGACCTTGGGCCCAGATACGCAGTATTTT.

The chain has TRBV4-1 and TRBJ2-5; TRBD1 aligns across 7 bases. The end of the DNA fits TRBJ2-7 better, so the J call may be wrong. The CDR3 sequence is 14 residues long. Germline loops: CDR1 MGHRA, CDR2 YSYEKL. CDR3 sequence: CASSAQGVSYEQYF. CDR3 bases: TGCGCCAGCAGCGCTCAGGGGGTATCGTACGAGCAGTACTTC.

This chain joins TRBV2 and TRBJ2-1; the match to TRBD1 covers 8 bases. This CDR3 has 14 amino acids. With 8 bases clipped from V and 6 bases from J, the junction kept 9 bases outside the gene matches. Per germline, CDR1 SNHLY and CDR2 FYNNEI. The CDR3 coding sequence is TGTGCCAGCCACAGACAGGGGCTCGGCAATGAGCAGTTCTTC. This translates into CASHRQGLGNEQFF.

In the case of this clone: Sequence at one end of the junction differs from germline and may be a read error. This chain joins TRBV27 and TRBJ2-2; 7 positions match TRBD2. There are 11 residues in the CDR3. Germline V lookup: CDR1 MNHEY, CDR2 SMNVEV (reference sequence). CDR3 residues: CASSLAGEWVF. CDR3 coding DNA: TGTGCCAGCAGCCTGGCGGGGGAGTGGGTTTTT.

As regards this clone: Within the sample, other DNA sequences also encode this same CDR3. This chain joins TRBV10-3 and TRBJ2-7; TRBD2 aligns across 11 bases. The CDR3 is 15 residues long. The ends lost 10 bases at V and 6 bases at J; junction bases unmatched: 14. Germline CDR1 reads ENHRY; CDR2 reads SYGVKD. CDR3 nucleotide sequence: TGTGCCACTGACCCGACTAGCGGGATCCCCCTCGAGCAGTACTTC. Protein: CATDPTSGIPLEQYF.